The 7 T cell receptor beta chains below were found in one sample sequenced in a study of shared clonotypes between healthy human individuals. Only in-frame clones appear in the TCRdb table, and some are missing; sequencing was by immunoSEQ multiplex PCR. Seen here are approximately 100,000 clones, 67% observed once, and the top ten hold more than 20%. Input material: memory CD8+ T cells sorted from blood. The subset denotes: CD45RO+ cells pooled with CCR7-negative TemRA cells. The origin of the receptors is a woman younger than 45 in good health.

This clone was picked up a small number of times. The genes are TRBV4-2 and TRBJ2-3; tentative D call: TRBD2 (5 bases). With 1 base removed from V and 2 bases from J, the gap between germline ends came to 13 bases. Germline values: CDR1 LGHNA, CDR2 YNFKEQ. The CDR3 spans 16 residues. DNA for the CDR3: TGTGCCAGCAGCCAAGGGACTGAAAGCCTCACAGATACGCAGTATTTT. Protein: CASSQGTESLTDTQYF.

This clone was recorded many times. CDR3: CASSRPGGTEAFF. CDR3 DNA: TGTGCCAGCAGCAGGCCTGGGGGCACTGAAGCTTTCTTT. The chain employs TRBV5-6 and TRBJ1-1; D might be TRBD1 (5 bases). V lost 4 bases and J lost 4, with 11 bases in between. The CDR3 extends over 13 amino acids. Germline V gives CDR1 SGHDT, CDR2 YYEEEE.

CDR3: CASSDSGQIHTGELFF. The CDR3 DNA is TGTGCCAGCAGTGATAGTGGACAGATACACACCGGGGAGCTGTTTTTT. The chain employs TRBV6-1 and TRBJ2-2; TRBD1 might be the D (6 bases). V lost 3 bases, J lost 3 bases, and 14 bases lay in between. Looked up from germline, CDR1 is MNHNS and CDR2 is SASEGT. The CDR3 contains 16 residues.

This clone was detected only once. This chain links TRBV2 with TRBJ2-4; no reliable D call. Germline CDR1 and CDR2: SNHLY and FYNNEI. Trimming shortened V by 5 bases and J by 2 bases, and 10 bases separated the two germline ends. The CDR3 length is 14 residues. The CDR3 here is CASSPLGPKNIQYF. The CDR3 DNA reads TGTGCCAGCAGTCCCTTGGGTCCCAAAAACATTCAGTACTTC.

As concerns this clone: The junction departs from the called germline gene at one end, perhaps through a read error. This chain joins TRBV27 and TRBJ1-5, with a tentative D call TRBD1 (6 bases). The CDR3 sequence is 11 residues long. In germline, CDR1 is MNHEY, CDR2 SMNVEV (reference sequence). CDR3 DNA sequence: TGTGCCAGCAGCGAACCTCGGGGGCCGGATTTT. Translation: CASSEPRGPDF.

The chain recombines TRBV4-1 with TRBJ1-1, with D possibly matching TRBD1 (6 bases). The V end lost 4 bases, the J end lost 1 base, and 13 bases lay between the germline ends. The germline gives CDR1 MGHRA, CDR2 YSYEKL. There are 15 residues in the CDR3. CDR3 sequence: CASSLRTVPNTEAFF. The CDR3 region has the DNA TGCGCCAGCAGCCTCCGGACAGTCCCGAACACTGAAGCTTTCTTT.

The chain has TRBV11-2 and TRBJ2-3, with 9 nucleotides matching TRBD1. V shed 1 base and J 6 bases; nucleotides not matched to a gene: 11. CDR3 length: 17 amino acids. CDR1 is SGHAT, CDR2 FQNNGV, per germline. The CDR3 region is CASSLVSWTGALDTQYF. CDR3 nucleotide sequence: TGTGCCAGCAGCTTAGTTAGTTGGACAGGGGCTTTGGATACGCAGTATTTT.